The 23 T cell receptor beta chains in this list originate from one sample, sequenced in a study of CD8+CD57+ T cells in acquired aplastic anemia. Genomic DNA constituted the template upon which TCR beta VDJ and CDR3 profiling was performed. TCRdb re-derived calls from the reads in MiXCR, one entry per CDR3 protein. The table shows about 110,000 distinct CDR3 sequences, with approximately 49% occurring only once. Sequencing input: sorted CD4+, CD8+, or CD8+CD57+ T cells (not recorded which) from PBMCs. Source of these receptors: a human donor in good health, serving as a control.

This clonotype was detected many times. The chain couples TRBV5-6 to TRBJ1-4, with 9 positions matching TRBD1. Per germline, CDR1 SGHDT and CDR2 YYEEEE. This CDR3 is built from 14 residues. Trimming took 4 bases from V and 8 from J; bases not matched to a gene: 6. The CDR3, as DNA: TGTGCCAGCAGCCCCGGACAGGGGTCGGAAAAACTGTTTTTT. Its protein is CASSPGQGSEKLFF.

V and J are TRBV19 and TRBJ2-2; D may match TRBD1 or TRBD2 (6 bases each). The germline CDR1 and CDR2 sequences are LNHDA and SQIVND (reference sequence). The CDR3 covers 15 residues. V lost 6 bases and J 7 bases, leaving 18 bases between the germline ends. In nucleotides, the CDR3 is TGTGCCAGTAGGCTCGTGGGGGGCCCAATCGGGGAGCTGTTTTTT. This translates into CASRLVGGPIGELFF.

This clonotype was found a few times. A much larger clone differs from this one at a single base, so this may be a read error. The chain uses TRBV4-1 and TRBJ1-1, with D perhaps matching TRBD1 (5 bases). Trimming stripped 5 bases from V and 4 bases from J, with 17 bases between. Per the germline V gene, CDR1 is MGHRA and CDR2 is YSYEKL. The CDR3 consists of 15 residues. CDR3 amino acids: CASSSHRTSCTEAFF. The CDR3 nucleotides are TGCGCCAGCAGCTCTCACAGGACATCGTGCACTGAAGCTTTCTTT.

There are many counts of this clonotype. The V gene is TRBV27, the J gene TRBJ2-7; the D call may be TRBD1 or TRBD2 (6 bases each). The V end lost 0 bases, the J end lost 2 bases, and 8 bases lay between the germline ends. This CDR3 has 14 residues. Germline V CDR1 and CDR2: MNHEY, SMNVEV (reference sequence). CDR3 sequence (DNA): TGTGCCAGCAGTTTATCGAGGGGGGCCTACGAGCAGTACTTC. It is translated as CASSLSRGAYEQYF.

The V gene is TRBV30, the J gene TRBJ2-3; D may be TRBD2 (5 bases). Germline CDR1 GTSNPN, CDR2 SVGIG (reference sequence). The ends were cut back, 0 bases at V and 3 bases at J, with 10 bases in the middle. The CDR3 is 14 residues long. CDR3 bases: TGTGCCTGGAGTGTATTAGAGGGTACAGATACGCAGTATTTT. It codes for CAWSVLEGTDTQYF.

This clonotype came up many times. This sequence joins TRBV19 and TRBJ2-3, with 8 bases aligning to TRBD2. CDR1 and CDR2 (germline): LNHDA, SQIVND (reference sequence). With V trimmed by 9 bases and J by 7 bases, 12 bases remained unmatched. This CDR3 is built from 14 residues. The CDR3 sequence: CASEQAGGRNTQYF. In DNA, the CDR3 is TGTGCCAGCGAACAGGCGGGGGGCAGAAATACGCAGTATTTT.

The V and J genes are TRBV15 and TRBJ1-4, with a tentative D call TRBD1 (5 bases). Trimming stripped 0 bases from V and 7 bases from J, with 18 bases between. The germline V gene encodes CDR1 LNHNV and CDR2 YYDKDF (reference sequence). This CDR3 comprises 17 residues. CDR3 in amino acids: CATSRDRERGTFEKLFF. DNA for the CDR3: TGTGCCACCAGCAGAGATCGGGAGAGGGGAACCTTTGAAAAACTGTTTTTT.

The sample holds many counts of this clonotype. The chain carries TRBV12-3 or TRBV12-4 and TRBJ1-1; D possibly corresponds to TRBD1 (5 bases). V lost 2 bases, J lost 6 bases, and 13 bases lay in between. The CDR3 contains 14 residues. CDR3 coding DNA: TGTGCCAGCAGTTTATCGCTGGGGGAATCTGAAGCTTTCTTT. Translating gives CASSLSLGESEAFF.

CDR3 DNA sequence: TGTGCCAGCAGTGGGGGGGGCAGGGGGAACTTCTACGAGCAGTACTTC. This translates into CASSGGGRGNFYEQYF. This chain connects TRBV25-1 to TRBJ2-7; D is perhaps TRBD1 or TRBD2 (7 bases each). The CDR3 runs 16 residues. CDR1 and CDR2 from the germline V gene are MGHDK and SYGVNS. With 4 bases removed from V and 3 bases from J, the gap between germline ends came to 19 bases.

This clonotype showed up just a few times. The chain employs TRBV15 and TRBJ2-7; 8 bases agree with TRBD1. The trim removed 0 bases at V and 0 bases at J, leaving 4 bases unmatched. This CDR3 comprises 16 residues. The germline V gene has CDR1 LNHNV and CDR2 YYDKDF (reference sequence). The chain's CDR3 is CATSRDRTGSSYEQYF. The CDR3, as DNA: TGTGCCACCAGCAGAGATCGGACAGGGAGCTCCTACGAGCAGTACTTC.

This clonotype was detected ten times or more. V is TRBV19 and J is TRBJ1-1; a possible D gene is TRBD1 (5 bases). Trimming took 6 bases from V and 3 from J, leaving 8 bases between them. This CDR3 has 12 amino acids. Germline V gene data show CDR1 as LNHDA and CDR2 as SQIVND (reference sequence). CDR3 nucleotide sequence: TGTGCCAGTAGAAGGGGTGACACTGAAGCTTTCTTT. It yields the protein CASRRGDTEAFF. Using reference TRBV19 and TRBJ1-1 for the parts outside the CDR3, the full variable domain is DGGITQSPKYLFRKEGQNVTLSCEQNLNHDAMYWYRQDPGQGLRLIYYSQIVNDFQKGDIAEGYSVSREKKESFPLTVTSAQKNPTAFYLCASRRGDTEAFFGQGTRLTVV.

Many counts were recorded for this clonotype. The genes are TRBV2 and TRBJ2-3; D is undetermined. This CDR3 is 13 amino acids long. CDR1 SNHLY and CDR2 FYNNEI come from the germline V gene. V lost 4 bases and J 2 bases, leaving 7 bases between the germline ends. This CDR3 is CASSAANTDTQYF. DNA for the CDR3: TGTGCCAGCAGTGCCGCTAACACAGATACGCAGTATTTT. The whole variable domain, filled in from reference TRBV2 and TRBJ2-3, reads EPEVTQTPSHQVTQMGQEVILRCVPISNHLYFYWYRQILGQKVEFLVSFYNNEISEKSEIFDDQFSVERPDGSNFTLKIRSTKLEDSAMYFCASSAANTDTQYFGPGTRLTVL.

Turning to this clonotype: At one end, the junction sequence differs from germline, possibly due to a read error. The chain employs TRBV10-1 and TRBJ1-3, with 7 nucleotides matching TRBD1. The germline V gene encodes CDR1 WNHNN and CDR2 SYGVQD (reference sequence). There are 16 residues in the CDR3. The CDR3 protein is CASSEAGQPNGDTIYF. CDR3 nucleotide sequence: TGCGCCAGCAGTGAGGCGGGACAGCCGAATGGAGACACCATATATTTT.

This clonotype was seen many times. The V gene is TRBV27, the J gene TRBJ1-1; unclear D gene. The CDR3 spans 13 residues. CDR1 is MNHEY, CDR2 SMNVEV, per germline (reference sequence). With 6 bases removed from V and 1 base from J, the gap between germline ends came to 9 bases. The CDR3 nucleotides are TGTGCCAGCAGCCCCCCAGGGAACACTGAAGCTTTCTTT. It yields the protein CASSPPGNTEAFF.

About this clonotype: This CDR3 fails to terminate in the conserved phenylalanine or tryptophan, so it likely reflects a read error. This chain joins TRBV2 and TRBJ2-7; D might be TRBD1 (7 bases). This CDR3 region has 12 residues. Trimming left V 4 bases short and J 7 bases short, with 11 bases between. CDR1 is SNHLY, CDR2 FYNNEI, per germline. DNA of the CDR3: TGTGCCAGCAGTGCACAGGGGAGGGAGCAGTACCTC. Encoded protein: CASSAQGREQYL.

To note about this clonotype: The conserved phenylalanine or tryptophan normally closing the CDR3 is absent here, so this likely arose from a read error. The J gene is TRBJ2-7, the V gene TRBV25-1, with 8 bases lining up with TRBD1. The germline gives CDR1 MGHDK, CDR2 SYGVNS. The CDR3 is 15 residues long. The junction had 7 bases not matched to a gene; V was cut back by 4 bases and J by 2 bases. DNA of the CDR3: TGTGCCAGCAGTGGGGGGGCAGGGGGCCCCTACGAGCAGTACCTC. Translated: CASSGGAGGPYEQYL.

The chain has TRBV25-1 and TRBJ1-2; 7 bases line up with TRBD1. Germline V gene data show CDR1 as MGHDK and CDR2 as SYGVNS. The CDR3 is made up of 12 amino acids. Trimming removed 6 bases from V and 9 bases from J; junction bases left unmatched: 7. The CDR3 nucleotides are TGTGCCAGCAGCCTGACAGGGTACAGCTACACCTTC. Translation: CASSLTGYSYTF.

In this sample, this clonotype turned up many times. The chain links TRBV4-1 to TRBJ1-6; the D is unclear. This CDR3 is built from 15 residues. The germline V gene has CDR1 MGHRA and CDR2 YSYEKL. V was clipped by 0 bases and J by 9 bases, with 12 bases between them. Here the CDR3 DNA reads TGCGCCAGCAGCCAAGATCAGGACTACGGTTCACCCCTCCACTTT. Translated, it gives CASSQDQDYGSPLHF.

Of note for this clonotype: It is unclear where the CDR3 begins or ends on the DNA, so no DNA is shown, and the CDR3 is as TCRdb lists it. The chain uses TRBV25-1 and TRBJ2-5; the table names TRBD1, a call not compared with the DNA. Germline V lookup: CDR1 MGHDK, CDR2 SYGVNS. The CDR3 region is 16 residues in length, termini included. CDR3 sequence reads: CACSARDQGTQETQYF.

Relative to its sample, this clonotype is medium-sized. The chain links TRBV6-1 to TRBJ1-5; D uncertain. The CDR3 consists of 14 residues. Germline V gives CDR1 MNHNS, CDR2 SASEGT. V lost 6 bases to trimming and J lost 7 bases, with 16 bases between them. CDR3 sequence reads: CASRTGGTLQPQHF. As DNA, the CDR3 is TGTGCCAGCAGAACGGGCGGCACACTCCAGCCCCAGCATTTT.

This chain connects TRBV7-3 to TRBJ2-7; D uncertain. This CDR3 contains 13 residues. Looked up from germline, CDR1 is SGHTA and CDR2 is FQGTGA. V dropped 3 bases and J dropped 2 bases, with 8 bases sitting between them. CDR3 nucleotides: TGTGCCAGCAGCTTGGCTGCAGCCTACGAGCAGTACTTC. The encoded protein is CASSLAAAYEQYF.

The J gene is TRBJ2-7, the V gene TRBV10-3; the D gene is possibly TRBD2 (6 bases). Per the germline V gene, CDR1 is ENHRY and CDR2 is SYGVKD. V lost 8 bases to trimming and J lost 5 bases, with 10 bases between them. The CDR3 runs 11 residues. CDR3 nucleotides: TGTGCCATCGCCGGGGAGGACGAGCAGTACTTC. Translated: CAIAGEDEQYF.

The table lists this clonotype with a few counts. The chain recombines TRBV10-2 with TRBJ2-3; D is possibly TRBD2 (5 bases). This CDR3 has 13 amino acids. CDR1 and CDR2 (germline): WSHSY, SAAADI. The V gene lost 7 bases and the J gene lost 8 bases, with 16 bases spanning the gap. The CDR3 region is CASTFSGTGTQYF. In DNA, the CDR3 is TGCGCCAGCACCTTCAGCGGTACGGGTACGCAGTATTTT.